What follows are 27 T cell receptor beta chains derived from one specimen sequenced in a study of shared clonotypes between healthy human individuals. Generated by immunoSEQ multiplex PCR, the TCRdb table keeps only in-frame clones and is missing some. The profile shows 2 million to 2.5 million clones, approximately 95% of them singletons. The specimen sequenced was naive CD4+ T cells sorted from blood. Documented subset: CD45RA+ positively selected. The receptors shown here come from a man younger than 30 in good health.

The rearrangement links TRBV5-1 to TRBJ2-2; 7 nucleotides match TRBD2. Germline trimming cut 4 bases from V and 1 base from J; bases unmatched to any gene: 7. The CDR3 extends over 16 amino acids. Looked up from germline, CDR1 is SGHRS and CDR2 is YFSETQ. CDR3 DNA sequence: TGCGCCAGCAGCCCTCTAGCGGAGCTGAACACCGGGGAGCTGTTTTTT. Its protein product is CASSPLAELNTGELFF.

V and J are TRBV7-9 and TRBJ2-7, with D uncertain. Germline V gives CDR1 SEHNR, CDR2 FQNEAQ (reference sequence). Trimming cost V 5 bases and J 7 bases, with 9 bases left between them. CDR3 length: 11 amino acids. The CDR3 DNA reads TGTGCCAGCAGCCCGCTGGAGGAGCAGTACTTC. This gives the protein CASSPLEEQYF.

The chain joins TRBV4-3 to TRBJ1-5; D gene unclear. CDR1 is LGHNA and CDR2 is YSLEER in the germline V gene. The V gene lost 5 bases and the J gene lost 2 bases, with 7 bases spanning the gap. This CDR3 spans 13 amino acids. CDR3 amino acids: CASSEWGNQPQHF. The CDR3 DNA follows: TGCGCCAGCAGCGAATGGGGCAATCAGCCCCAGCATTTT.

This chain joins TRBV6-5 and TRBJ1-2; 7 nucleotides match TRBD1. This CDR3 spans 14 amino acids. J lost 5 bases, V lost 6 bases, and 9 bases had no gene match. CDR1 and CDR2 (germline): MNHEY, SVGAGI. The CDR3 reads CASSSEGTAYGYTF. The CDR3, as DNA: TGTGCCAGCAGCTCCGAGGGGACAGCTTATGGCTACACCTTC.

The chain joins TRBV5-1 to TRBJ1-4; possible D gene TRBD1, 5 bases. V was trimmed by 4 bases and J by 2 bases, leaving 12 bases between them. The CDR3 covers 15 residues. Germline lookup yields CDR1 SGHRS and CDR2 YFSETQ. Here the CDR3 reads CASSESGLTNEKLFF. For the CDR3, the DNA is TGCGCCAGCAGCGAATCAGGGCTCACTAATGAAAAACTGTTTTTT.

The chain joins TRBV7-2 to TRBJ2-3, with 14 bases lining up with TRBD2. The CDR3 length is 16 residues. Germline V gene data show CDR1 as SGHTA and CDR2 as FQGNSA. J lost 3 bases, V lost 5 bases, and 4 bases had no gene match. This CDR3 is CASSPRTSGGTDTQYF. The CDR3 region has the DNA TGTGCCAGCAGCCCCCGGACTAGCGGGGGGACAGATACGCAGTATTTT.

The V and J genes are TRBV5-1 and TRBJ2-4; TRBD1 agrees at 10 bases. V lost 4 bases and J lost 1; bases outside the gene matches: 2. The germline gives CDR1 SGHRS, CDR2 YFSETQ. The CDR3 has 15 residues. CDR3 region: CASSPGQGAKNIQYF. Written as DNA, the CDR3 is TGCGCCAGCAGCCCGGGACAGGGGGCCAAAAACATTCAGTACTTC.

Regarding this clone: The same CDR3 arises from other DNA sequences in this sample as well. The chain joins TRBV29-1 to TRBJ2-7; D is unresolved. The V end lost 1 base, the J end lost 2 bases, and 3 bases lay between the germline ends. Germline V lookup: CDR1 SQVTM, CDR2 ANQGSEA. The CDR3 contains 11 residues. The CDR3 DNA is TGCAGCGTTGAAGGGCCCTACGAGCAGTACTTC. This encodes CSVEGPYEQYF.

Concerning this clone: Other DNA sequences in the same sample also yield this CDR3. This chain links TRBV27 with TRBJ2-3; possible D gene TRBD2, 6 bases. Germline V gives CDR1 MNHEY, CDR2 SMNVEV (reference sequence). Trimming removed 4 bases from V and 2 bases from J, with 13 bases in between. This CDR3 contains 15 residues. The CDR3: CASSSPGGSTDTQYF. CDR3 sequence (DNA): TGTGCCAGCAGTTCCCCCGGGGGATCCACAGATACGCAGTATTTT.

The V and J genes are TRBV10-3 and TRBJ1-1; 8 bases are shared with TRBD1. The CDR3 extends over 16 amino acids. V gave up 6 bases and J gave up 0 bases; unmatched junction bases: 9. Germline V gene sequence: CDR1 ENHRY, CDR2 SYGVKD. CDR3 amino acids: CAISRQGFSMNTEAFF. CDR3 bases: TGTGCCATCAGCCGACAGGGGTTCAGCATGAACACTGAAGCTTTCTTT.

This clone was seen only once. J is TRBJ1-2 and V is TRBV19; 9 nucleotides align to TRBD1. With V trimmed by 6 bases and J by 3 bases, 8 bases remained unmatched. Per germline, CDR1 LNHDA and CDR2 SQIVND (reference sequence). CDR3 length: 15 amino acids. The CDR3, as DNA: TGTGCCAGTAGGAGAACAGGGGGCGTCGACTATGGCTACACCTTC. It specifies CASRRTGGVDYGYTF.

The chain combines TRBV2 with TRBJ1-2, with D unclear. Trimming took off 4 bases at V and 8 bases at J, with 14 bases between the two ends. Germline CDR1 and CDR2: SNHLY and FYNNEI. The CDR3 is 13 residues long. The CDR3 DNA sequence: TGTGCCAGCAGTGTAACCCGGACGGAGGGCTACACCTTC. This gives the protein CASSVTRTEGYTF.

V is TRBV7-8 and J is TRBJ1-6, with a weak D call TRBD1 (5 bases). This CDR3 comprises 13 residues. Trimming pared 3 bases from V and 7 bases from J, leaving 7 bases between. In germline, CDR1 is SGHVS, CDR2 FQNEAQ. CDR3 residues: CASSFKGNSPLHF. The CDR3 DNA reads TGTGCCAGCAGCTTTAAGGGGAATTCACCCCTCCACTTT.

The rearrangement links TRBV29-1 to TRBJ1-1; 11 nucleotides align to TRBD1. Germline V gene lookup returns CDR1 SQVTM and CDR2 ANQGSEA. CDR3 length: 13 residues. V was pared by 6 bases and J by 7 bases, with 7 bases of the junction left unmatched. The CDR3 loop reads CSVRTGGSVEAFF. The CDR3 DNA reads TGCAGCGTAAGGACAGGGGGCTCTGTTGAAGCTTTCTTT.

The J gene is TRBJ1-5, the V gene TRBV18; D not certain. The CDR3 covers 12 residues. CDR1 is KGHSH, CDR2 LQKENI, per germline. With 4 bases removed from V and 1 base from J, the gap between germline ends came to 2 bases. CDR3 DNA: TGTGCCAGCTCACAGAGCAATCAGCCCCAGCATTTT. This gives the protein CASSQSNQPQHF.

This chain connects TRBV5-1 to TRBJ2-1, with D tentatively TRBD2 (5 bases). Germline CDR1 reads SGHRS; CDR2 reads YFSETQ. The V end was cut by 1 base, the J end by 5 bases, with 10 bases between. This CDR3 region has 14 residues. The CDR3 reads CASSLPGMDNEQFF. The CDR3 DNA sequence: TGCGCCAGCAGCTTGCCCGGGATGGACAATGAGCAGTTCTTC.

V usage is TRBV7-9 and J usage is TRBJ2-7; TRBD1 agrees at 11 bases. V lost 5 bases, J lost 8 bases, and 8 bases stayed unmatched. Germline lookup yields CDR1 SEHNR and CDR2 FQNEAQ (reference sequence). This CDR3 comprises 14 residues. The CDR3 DNA is TGTGCCAGCAGCGAGGGACAGGGGGGTCTCAAGCAGTACTTC. It is translated as CASSEGQGGLKQYF. The full variable domain, its missing parts supplied by reference TRBV7-9 and TRBJ2-7, is DTGVSQNPRHKITKRGQNVTFRCDPISEHNRLYWYRQTLGQGPEFLTYFQNEAQLEKSRLLSDRFSAERPKGSFSTLEIQRTEQGDSAMYLCASSEGQGGLKQYFGPGTRLTVT.

This clone was detected once. The rearrangement joins TRBV7-2 to TRBJ1-1, with unresolved D. Trimming removed 4 bases from V and 2 bases from J, with 8 bases in between. CDR1 is SGHTA and CDR2 is FQGNSA in the germline V gene. The CDR3 spans 13 residues. CDR3 in amino acids: CASSSLLNTEAFF. The CDR3 coding sequence is TGTGCCAGCAGCTCCCTCTTAAACACTGAAGCTTTCTTT.

This chain joins TRBV9 and TRBJ1-6; TRBD1 might be the D (5 bases). The CDR3 extends over 16 amino acids. Germline V gives CDR1 SGDLS, CDR2 YYNGEE. V lost 4 bases and J 8 bases, leaving 19 bases between the germline ends. The CDR3 DNA follows: TGTGCCAGCAGCAGCCGGAGGGCCGGGGGGGATTCACCCCTCCACTTT. Translation gives CASSSRRAGGDSPLHF.

In this sample, this clone turned up once. The chain recombines TRBV6-1 with TRBJ1-6; TRBD1 might be the D (6 bases). The germline V gene has CDR1 MNHNS and CDR2 SASEGT. This CDR3 has 14 amino acids. The ends were cut back, 9 bases at V and 5 bases at J, with 14 bases in the middle. For the CDR3, the DNA is TGTGCCAGTGCCATCAACAGGGATAATTCACCCCTCCACTTT. Translated, it gives CASAINRDNSPLHF.

Only one count was recorded for this clone. V is TRBV4-1 and J is TRBJ2-1; 14 bases are a match to TRBD2. This CDR3 contains 15 residues. The junction had 1 base not matched to a gene; V was cut back by 3 bases and J by 6 bases. From germline, CDR1 is MGHRA and CDR2 YSYEKL. The CDR3: CASSHGTSGSNEQFF. Written as DNA, the CDR3 is TGCGCCAGCAGCCATGGGACTAGCGGGAGCAATGAGCAGTTCTTC.

The genes are TRBV6-1 and TRBJ2-7, with 7 bases fitting TRBD1. The germline V gene has CDR1 MNHNS and CDR2 SASEGT. V trimming: 6 bases; J trimming: 6 bases; junction bases outside the gene matches: 11. The CDR3 totals 14 residues. This chain's CDR3 is CASSDRALLSEQYF. In nucleotides, the CDR3 is TGTGCCAGCAGCGACAGGGCCCTTCTATCCGAGCAGTACTTC.

Concerning this clone itself: At the DNA level, this CDR3 is encoded by other sequences in the same sample as well. This chain connects TRBV5-1 to TRBJ2-7; TRBD2 matches at 14 bases. Germline V CDR1 and CDR2: SGHRS, YFSETQ. V shed 4 bases, J shed 3 bases, and the junction held 3 bases outside the gene matches. The CDR3 is 15 amino acids. The DNA of the CDR3 is TGCGCCAGCAGCGTAGGGACTAGCGGGAGCTACGAGCAGTACTTC. Amino acid sequence: CASSVGTSGSYEQYF.

The V and J genes are TRBV10-3 and TRBJ2-7, with 9 bases that match TRBD2. CDR3 length equals 15 residues. J lost 4 bases, V lost 2 bases, and 6 bases had no gene match. The germline V gene has CDR1 ENHRY and CDR2 SYGVKD. The chain's CDR3 is CAISEMASGTYEQYF. The CDR3 DNA is TGTGCCATCAGTGAGATGGCTAGCGGGACTTACGAGCAGTACTTC.

V usage is TRBV5-1 and J usage is TRBJ2-7; TRBD2 matches at 12 bases. V lost 4 bases to trimming and J lost 2 bases; unmatched junction nucleotides: 7. The CDR3 has 16 amino acids. The germline V gene encodes CDR1 SGHRS and CDR2 YFSETQ. CDR3 sequence reads: CASSEGGLAGPYEQYF. CDR3 coding DNA: TGCGCCAGCAGCGAGGGAGGACTAGCGGGACCCTACGAGCAGTACTTC.

The CDR3 loop reads CASSSSSMNTEAFF. The CDR3 bases are TGTGCCAGCAGCTCGTCCAGCATGAACACTGAAGCTTTCTTT. The rearrangement uses TRBV5-4 and TRBJ1-1; D unresolved. Trimming took 3 bases from V and 0 from J, leaving 9 bases between them. Germline V gene sequence: CDR1 SGHNT, CDR2 YYREEE (reference sequence). The CDR3 extends over 14 amino acids.

The chain carries TRBV7-9 and TRBJ1-1, with no clear D. V was cut by 1 base and J by 5 bases, with 20 bases left in between. The CDR3 spans 17 residues. CDR1 SEHNR and CDR2 FQNEAQ come from the germline V gene (reference sequence). The CDR3 DNA reads TGTGCCAGCAGCTTAGGCGACTCGAAGGGAAGGAGGACTGAAGCTTTCTTT. It is translated as CASSLGDSKGRRTEAFF.